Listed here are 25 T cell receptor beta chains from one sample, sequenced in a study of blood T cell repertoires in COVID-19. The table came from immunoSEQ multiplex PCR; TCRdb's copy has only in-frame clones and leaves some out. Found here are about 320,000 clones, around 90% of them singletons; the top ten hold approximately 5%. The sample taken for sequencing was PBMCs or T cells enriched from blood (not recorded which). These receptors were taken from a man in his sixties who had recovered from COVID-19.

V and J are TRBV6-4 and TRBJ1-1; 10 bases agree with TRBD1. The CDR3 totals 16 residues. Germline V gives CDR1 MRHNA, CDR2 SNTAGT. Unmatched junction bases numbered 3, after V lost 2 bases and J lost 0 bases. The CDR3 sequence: CASSDDRGRVNTEAFF. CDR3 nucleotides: TGTGCCAGCAGTGACGACAGGGGGCGGGTGAACACTGAAGCTTTCTTT.

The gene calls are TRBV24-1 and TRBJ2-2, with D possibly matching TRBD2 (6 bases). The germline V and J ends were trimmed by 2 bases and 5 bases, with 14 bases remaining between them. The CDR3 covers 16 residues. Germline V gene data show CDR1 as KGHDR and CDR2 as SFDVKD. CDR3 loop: CATSDWVAAGTGELFF. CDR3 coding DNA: TGTGCCACCAGTGATTGGGTAGCGGCGGGGACCGGGGAGCTGTTTTTT.

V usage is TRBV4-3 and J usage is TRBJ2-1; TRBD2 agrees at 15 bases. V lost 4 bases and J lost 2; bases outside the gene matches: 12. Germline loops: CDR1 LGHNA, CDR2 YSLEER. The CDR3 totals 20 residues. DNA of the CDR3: TGCGCCAGCAGCCGGGGGACCGGGACTAGCGGGAGGAGGGCCTACAATGAGCAGTTCTTC. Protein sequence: CASSRGTGTSGRRAYNEQFF.

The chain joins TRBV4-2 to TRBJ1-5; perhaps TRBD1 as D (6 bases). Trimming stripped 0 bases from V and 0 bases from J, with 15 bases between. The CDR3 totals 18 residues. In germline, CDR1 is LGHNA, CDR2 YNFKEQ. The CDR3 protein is CASSQDRTDLYSNQPQHF. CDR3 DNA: TGTGCCAGCAGCCAAGATAGGACAGATCTTTATAGCAATCAGCCCCAGCATTTT.

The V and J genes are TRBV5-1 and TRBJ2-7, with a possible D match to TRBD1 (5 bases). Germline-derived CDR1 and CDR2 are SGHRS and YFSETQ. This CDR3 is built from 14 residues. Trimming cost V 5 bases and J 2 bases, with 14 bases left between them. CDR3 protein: CASRGQRSTYEQYF. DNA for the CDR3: TGCGCCAGCAGGGGGCAGCGATCTACCTACGAGCAGTACTTC.

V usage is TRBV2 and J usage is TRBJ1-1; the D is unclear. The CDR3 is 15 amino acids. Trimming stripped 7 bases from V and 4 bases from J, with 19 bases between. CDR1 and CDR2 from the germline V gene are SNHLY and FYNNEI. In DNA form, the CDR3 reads TGTGCCAGCATCCGGGAGCAGAGATTGGGCACTGAAGCTTTCTTT. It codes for CASIREQRLGTEAFF.

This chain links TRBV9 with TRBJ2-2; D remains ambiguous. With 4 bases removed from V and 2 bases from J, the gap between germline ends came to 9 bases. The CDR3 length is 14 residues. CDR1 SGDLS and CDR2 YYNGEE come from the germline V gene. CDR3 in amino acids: CASSPRTNTGELFF. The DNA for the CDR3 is TGTGCCAGCAGCCCTCGAACTAACACCGGGGAGCTGTTTTTT.

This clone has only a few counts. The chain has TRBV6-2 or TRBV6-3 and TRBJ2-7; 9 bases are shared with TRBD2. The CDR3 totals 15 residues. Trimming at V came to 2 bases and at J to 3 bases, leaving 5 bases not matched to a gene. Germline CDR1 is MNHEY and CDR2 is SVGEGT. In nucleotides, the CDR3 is TGTGCCAGCAGTTACGTCCTAGCGGGACACTACGAGCAGTACTTC. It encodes CASSYVLAGHYEQYF.

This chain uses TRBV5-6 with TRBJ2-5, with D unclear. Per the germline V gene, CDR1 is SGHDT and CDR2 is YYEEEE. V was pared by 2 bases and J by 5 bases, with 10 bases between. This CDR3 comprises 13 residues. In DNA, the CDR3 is TGTGCCAGCAGCTTAAGTAGAAGTGAGACCCAGTACTTC. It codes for CASSLSRSETQYF.

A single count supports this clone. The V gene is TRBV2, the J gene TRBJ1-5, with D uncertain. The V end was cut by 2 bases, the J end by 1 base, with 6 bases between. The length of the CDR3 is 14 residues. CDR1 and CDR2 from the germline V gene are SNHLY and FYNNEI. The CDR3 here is CASSEHGSNQPQHF. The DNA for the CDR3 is TGTGCCAGCAGTGAACATGGCAGCAATCAGCCCCAGCATTTT.

The CDR3 region is CSVDSAGAGEKLFF. DNA for the CDR3: TGCAGCGTTGACTCGGCAGGGGCGGGTGAAAAACTGTTTTTT. The J gene is TRBJ1-4, the V gene TRBV29-1, with D possibly matching TRBD1 (6 bases). This CDR3 region has 14 residues. Germline V gene data show CDR1 as SQVTM and CDR2 as ANQGSEA. V shed 3 bases and J shed 7 bases, with 15 bases lying between them.

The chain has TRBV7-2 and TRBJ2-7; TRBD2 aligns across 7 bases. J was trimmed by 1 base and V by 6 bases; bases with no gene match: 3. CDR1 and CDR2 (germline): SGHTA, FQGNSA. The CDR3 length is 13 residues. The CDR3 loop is CASRAGPSYEQYF. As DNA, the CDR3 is TGTGCCAGCAGAGCGGGACCGTCCTACGAGCAGTACTTC.

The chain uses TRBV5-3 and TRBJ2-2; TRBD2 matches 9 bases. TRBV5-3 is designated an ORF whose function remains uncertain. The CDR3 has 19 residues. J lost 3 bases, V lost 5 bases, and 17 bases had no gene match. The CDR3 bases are TGTGCCAGAAGGAAACTTCGGGGCGGGAGGGCCGTGGACACCGGGGAGCTGTTTTTT. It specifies CARRKLRGGRAVDTGELFF.

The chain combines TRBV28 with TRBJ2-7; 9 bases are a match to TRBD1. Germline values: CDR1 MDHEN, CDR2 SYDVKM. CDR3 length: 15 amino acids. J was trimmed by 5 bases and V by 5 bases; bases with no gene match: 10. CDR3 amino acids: CASSTPGTGRNEQYF. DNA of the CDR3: TGTGCCAGCAGTACTCCCGGGACAGGGCGCAACGAGCAGTACTTC.

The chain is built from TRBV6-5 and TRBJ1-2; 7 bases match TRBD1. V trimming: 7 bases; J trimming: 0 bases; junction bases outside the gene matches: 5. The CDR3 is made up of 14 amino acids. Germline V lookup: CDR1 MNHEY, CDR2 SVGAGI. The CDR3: CASTRDRTNYGYTF. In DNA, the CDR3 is TGTGCCAGCACTCGGGACAGAACTAACTATGGCTACACCTTC.

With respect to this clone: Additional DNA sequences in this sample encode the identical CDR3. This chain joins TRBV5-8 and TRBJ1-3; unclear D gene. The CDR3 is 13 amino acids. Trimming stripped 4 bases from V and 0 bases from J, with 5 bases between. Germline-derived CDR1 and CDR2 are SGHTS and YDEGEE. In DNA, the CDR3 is TGTGCCAGCAGCCGCGGCTCTGGAAACACCATATATTTT. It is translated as CASSRGSGNTIYF.

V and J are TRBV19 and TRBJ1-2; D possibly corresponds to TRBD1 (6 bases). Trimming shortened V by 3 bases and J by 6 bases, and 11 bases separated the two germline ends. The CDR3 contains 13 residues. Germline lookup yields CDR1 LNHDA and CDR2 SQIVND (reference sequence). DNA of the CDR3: TGTGCCAGTAGTATGTGGGGGCGAGATGGCTACACCTTC. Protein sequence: CASSMWGRDGYTF.

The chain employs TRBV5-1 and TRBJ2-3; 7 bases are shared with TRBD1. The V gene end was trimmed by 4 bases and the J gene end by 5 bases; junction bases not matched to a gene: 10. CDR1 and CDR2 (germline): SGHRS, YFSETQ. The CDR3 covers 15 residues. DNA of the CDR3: TGCGCCAGCAGCCAGGGGGACAGAACCTTAGATACGCAGTATTTT. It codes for CASSQGDRTLDTQYF.

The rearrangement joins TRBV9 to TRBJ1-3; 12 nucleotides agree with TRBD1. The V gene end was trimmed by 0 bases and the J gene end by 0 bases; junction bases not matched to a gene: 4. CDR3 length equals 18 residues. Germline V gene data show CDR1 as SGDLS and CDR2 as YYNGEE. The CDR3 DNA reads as TGTGCCAGCAGCGTAGCTGGGGACAGGGGGCTCTCTGGAAACACCATATATTTT. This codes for CASSVAGDRGLSGNTIYF. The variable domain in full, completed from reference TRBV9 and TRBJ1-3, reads DSGVTQTPKHLITATGQRVTLRCSPRSGDLSVYWYQQSLDQGLQFLIQYYNGEERAKGNILERFSAQQFPDLHSELNLSSLELGDSALYFCASSVAGDRGLSGNTIYFGEGSWLTVV.

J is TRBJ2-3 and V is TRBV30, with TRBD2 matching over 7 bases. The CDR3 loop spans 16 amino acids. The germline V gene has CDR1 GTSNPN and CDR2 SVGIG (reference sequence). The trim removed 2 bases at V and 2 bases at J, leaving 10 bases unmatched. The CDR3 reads CAWSQVSGTTTDTQYF. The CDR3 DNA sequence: TGTGCCTGGAGTCAGGTGAGCGGGACCACCACAGATACGCAGTATTTT. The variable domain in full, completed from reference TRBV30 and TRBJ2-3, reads SQTIHQWPATLVQPVGSPLSLECTVEGTSNPNLYWYRQAAGRGLQLLFYSVGIGQISSEVPQNLSASRPQDRQFILSSKKLLLSDSGFYLCAWSQVSGTTTDTQYFGPGTRLTVL.

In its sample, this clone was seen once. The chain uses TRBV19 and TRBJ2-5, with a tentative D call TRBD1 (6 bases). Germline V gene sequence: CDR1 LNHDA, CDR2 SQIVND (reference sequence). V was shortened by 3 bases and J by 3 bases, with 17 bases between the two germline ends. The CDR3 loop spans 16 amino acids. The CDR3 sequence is CASSIYGRGPEETQYF. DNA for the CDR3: TGTGCCAGTAGTATCTATGGCAGGGGACCAGAAGAGACCCAGTACTTC.

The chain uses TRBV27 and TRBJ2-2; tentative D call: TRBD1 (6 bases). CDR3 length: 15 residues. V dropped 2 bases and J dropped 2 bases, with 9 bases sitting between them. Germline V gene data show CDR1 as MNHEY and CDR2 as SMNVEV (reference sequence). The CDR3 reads CASSLTGINTGELFF. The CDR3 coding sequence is TGTGCCAGCAGTTTAACAGGGATTAACACCGGGGAGCTGTTTTTT.

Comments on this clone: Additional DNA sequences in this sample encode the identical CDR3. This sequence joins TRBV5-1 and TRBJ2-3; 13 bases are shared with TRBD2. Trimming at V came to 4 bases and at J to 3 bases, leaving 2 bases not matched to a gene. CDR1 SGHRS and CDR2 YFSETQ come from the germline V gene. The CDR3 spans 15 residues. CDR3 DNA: TGCGCCAGCAGCCCGGGACTAGCGGGGACAGATACGCAGTATTTT. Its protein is CASSPGLAGTDTQYF. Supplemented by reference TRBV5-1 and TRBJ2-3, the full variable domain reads KAGVTQTPRYLIKTRGQQVTLSCSPISGHRSVSWYQQTPGQGLQFLFEYFSETQRNKGNFPGRFSGRQFSNSRSEMNVSTLELGDSALYLCASSPGLAGTDTQYFGPGTRLTVL.

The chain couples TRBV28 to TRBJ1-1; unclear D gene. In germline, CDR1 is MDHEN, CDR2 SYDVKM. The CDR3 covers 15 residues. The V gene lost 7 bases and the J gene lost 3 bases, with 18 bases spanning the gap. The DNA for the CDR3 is TGTGCCAGCATCTTACTCATCGGCGGTGACACTGAAGCTTTCTTT. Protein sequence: CASILLIGGDTEAFF.

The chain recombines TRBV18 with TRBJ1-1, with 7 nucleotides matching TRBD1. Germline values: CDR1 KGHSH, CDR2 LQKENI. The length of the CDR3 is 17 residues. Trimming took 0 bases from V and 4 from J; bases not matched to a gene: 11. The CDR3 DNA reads TGTGCCAGCTCACCACCGAATGGGCAGGGGGGAACCACTGAAGCTTTCTTT. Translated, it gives CASSPPNGQGGTTEAFF.